The source of this T cell receptor beta chain is a study of cytomegalovirus exposure and HLA in healthy donors. General study results and limits: In a later analysis, at a false discovery rate of 0.05, 15,000 to 20,000 TCR beta sequences matched HLA alleles.

The germline V gene has CDR1 SEHNR and CDR2 FQNEAQ (reference sequence). Trimming removed 5 bases at V and 0 bases at J, with 8 bases between. This CDR3 is built from 13 residues. The PCR had 60 Vbeta and 13 Jbeta primers. The protocol was immunoSEQ multiplex PCR, while the TCRdb copy is restricted to in-frame clones and leaves out a portion. The sample yields approximately 170,000 clones, approximately 75% seen once. About this clone: Antigen: not known.

Sequencing was done on a sample of PBMCs. The chain carries TRBV7-9 and TRBJ2-7; D unclear. This TCR was recovered from a girl aged 10 to 17 in good health and CMV-seronegative. CDR3 nucleotide sequence: TGTGCCAGCAGCGCGAGAAGCTCCTACGAGCAGTACTTC. Translated, it gives CASSARSSYEQYF.